Listed here is a single T cell receptor (beta chain). Its cognate antigen is unknown. The data belong to a study of T cells expressing NK-cell markers. UMIs were included in TCR beta cDNA generated by 5'RACE template switching. TCRdb reprocessed the 5' RACE reads, keeping one entry per CDR3 protein, no DNA. Here the sample table reports about 180,000 distinct CDR3 sequences. Study conclusions and caveats: As a fraction of CD8+ T cells, dominant NKG2C+ clonotypes reached about 1.0-7.0% in roughly 6 donors.

This CDR3 region has 16 residues. Looked up from germline, CDR1 is SEHNR and CDR2 is FQNEAQ (reference sequence). This sequence was found in a man aged 18-75 years in good health. Sequencing input: blood T cells: a sorted CD56 or NKG2C T cell subset, CD4+ or CD8+ T cells, or bulk PBMC T cells (not recorded which). The gene calls are TRBV7-9 and TRBJ2-7; TCRdb lists TRBD2, though no DNA is available to test this call. CDR3 region: CASSLTSSDTAYEQYF.